What follows are 2 T cell receptor beta chains derived from one specimen sequenced in a study of blood T cell repertoires in COVID-19. Sequencing was performed with immunoSEQ multiplex PCR; in TCRdb, only in-frame clones are kept and a portion is missing. The sample has 180,000 or so clones, roughly 87% seen once. The material sequenced was PBMCs or T cells enriched from blood (not recorded which). These receptors came from a woman aged 35 to 49 with acute COVID-19.

This sequence joins TRBV25-1 and TRBJ1-2; D call uncertain. Germline lookup yields CDR1 MGHDK and CDR2 SYGVNS. With 1 base removed from V and 5 bases from J, the gap between germline ends came to 17 bases. The CDR3 is 16 amino acids. CDR3 amino acids: CASSEFGRPSPYGYTF. For the CDR3, the DNA is TGTGCCAGCAGTGAATTTGGGAGGCCCTCACCTTATGGCTACACCTTC.

Points on this clone: One end of the junction does not line up with germline, which may come from a read error. This chain uses TRBV5-1 with TRBJ1-2; 9 bases align to TRBD1. Germline V gives CDR1 SGHRS, CDR2 YFSETQ. This CDR3 contains 15 residues. The CDR3 protein is CASRLTGGNLYGYTF. The DNA of the CDR3 is TGCGCCAGCCGCTTGACAGGGGGAAACCTCTATGGCTACACCTTC.